Listed below are T cell receptor beta chains from one sample, sequenced in a study of T cell responses to AZD1222 COVID-19 vaccine. Libraries were prepared by immunoSEQ multiplex PCR; TCRdb keeps only in-frame clonotypes and omits some of them. This sample yields under 200,000 clones, of which around 92% are seen a single time; about 9% belongs to the top ten. The sample in question was peripheral blood, obtained on day 0 of AZD1222 vaccination. These receptor sequences come from an adult in good health. Both conserved end residues are part of each CDR3. Fields, in order: V gene, clone size, J gene, D gene, CDR3 protein, CDR3 DNA. D genes are given only for firm matches. The size of a clone is reported for some rows only, either as once, few or many, or as a class for expanded clones.

>TRBV11-1|NA|TRBJ2-3|TRBD1
CASSLEGQNTDTQYF
TGTGCCAGCAGCTTAGAGGGACAGAACACAGATACGCAGTATTTT
>TRBV25-1|NA|TRBJ1-1|NA
CASSGHREAFF
TGTGCCAGCAGTGGTCACAGAGAAGCTTTCTTT
>TRBV11-2|NA|TRBJ2-6|NA
CASSPAHGIGANVLTF
TGTGCCAGCAGCCCCGCCCACGGGATTGGGGCCAACGTCCTGACTTTC
>TRBV10-3|NA|TRBJ2-1|NA
CAISDRVHGYEQFF
TGTGCCATCAGTGATCGGGTCCACGGCTATGAGCAGTTCTTC
>TRBV18|NA|TRBJ1-5|NA
CASSPQGSNQPQHF
TGTGCCAGCTCACCCCAGGGCAGCAATCAGCCCCAGCATTTT
>TRBV15|NA|TRBJ2-1|NA
CATSRGQGINNEQFF
TGTGCCACCAGCAGAGGGCAGGGTATTAACAATGAGCAGTTCTTC
>TRBV28|NA|TRBJ1-2|NA
CASRTTNYGYTF
TGTGCCAGCAGGACGACTAACTATGGCTACACCTTC
>TRBV9|NA|TRBJ1-6|NA
CASSVRDSPLHF
TGTGCCAGCAGCGTAAGGGATTCACCCCTCCACTTT
>TRBV4-1|NA|TRBJ2-7|NA
CASSQVATGAYEQYF
TGCGCCAGCAGCCAAGTGGCTACCGGGGCCTACGAGCAGTACTTC
>TRBV2|NA|TRBJ2-7|NA
CASSELGVDNEQYF
TGTGCCAGCAGTGAATTGGGGGTGGACAACGAGCAGTACTTC
>TRBV19|few|TRBJ1-6|NA
CASRGGVFSYNSPLHF
TGTGCCAGTAGAGGAGGGGTTTTCTCCTATAATTCACCCCTCCACTTT
>TRBV5-6|NA|TRBJ2-5|NA
CASSLTQAETQYF
TGTGCCAGCAGCTTGACTCAAGCGGAGACCCAGTACTTC
>TRBV30|NA|TRBJ1-3|NA
CAWSVLPPRNTIYF
TGTGCCTGGAGTGTACTCCCCCCGAGAAACACCATATATTTT
>TRBV7-8|NA|TRBJ2-1|TRBD2
CASSIPTSEYNEQFF
TGTGCCAGCAGCATCCCGACTAGCGAGTACAATGAGCAGTTCTTC
>TRBV18|NA|TRBJ2-1|TRBD2
CASSSGLAGVYEQFF
TGTGCCAGCTCCTCGGGACTAGCGGGAGTCTATGAGCAGTTCTTC
>TRBV23-1|NA|TRBJ2-1|NA
CASSQSPHQGRVYNEQFF
TGCGCCAGCAGTCAATCTCCCCACCAGGGTCGGGTCTACAATGAGCAGTTCTTC
>TRBV3-1/TRBV3-2|few|TRBJ1-2|NA
CASSVGRSYGYTF
TGTGCCAGCAGCGTGGGTCGCAGCTATGGCTACACCTTC
>TRBV9|NA|TRBJ2-7|NA
CASSVEDRGPYEQYF
TGTGCCAGCAGCGTAGAGGACAGAGGACCCTACGAGCAGTACTTC
>TRBV7-9|medium-sized|TRBJ2-7|NA
CASSLVQGSYEQYF
TGTGCCAGCAGCTTAGTTCAGGGATCCTACGAGCAGTACTTC
>TRBV9|NA|TRBJ2-5|NA
CASSVGGQEGETQYF
TGTGCCAGCAGCGTAGGTGGACAGGAGGGAGAGACCCAGTACTTC
>TRBV28|NA|TRBJ2-1|TRBD1
CASSFDRGPYNEQFF
TGTGCCAGCAGTTTCGACAGGGGCCCCTACAATGAGCAGTTCTTC
>TRBV10-3|NA|TRBJ2-7|NA
CAISTPDGTYEQYF
TGTGCCATTTCCACCCCGGACGGGACCTACGAGCAGTACTTC
>TRBV28|NA|TRBJ1-1|TRBD1
CASSDRVSEAFF
TGTGCCAGCAGTGACAGGGTTTCTGAAGCTTTCTTT
>TRBV19|NA|TRBJ2-1|TRBD1
CASSIERTGGTDNEQFF
TGTGCCAGTAGTATAGAGAGGACAGGGGGCACGGACAATGAGCAGTTCTTC
>TRBV16|NA|TRBJ1-4|TRBD1
CASSPSGTGEEKLFF
TGTGCCAGCAGCCCATCCGGGACAGGGGAGGAAAAACTGTTTTTT
>TRBV24-1|NA|TRBJ1-1|NA
CATTFPGIAAFF
TGTGCCACCACCTTTCCCGGGATAGCAGCTTTCTTT
>TRBV30|NA|TRBJ2-2|NA
CAWTRRRGGNTGELFF
TGTGCCTGGACGAGACGTAGGGGAGGCAACACCGGGGAGCTGTTTTTT
>TRBV29-1|NA|TRBJ1-1|NA
CSVQPTGRNTEAFF
TGCAGCGTTCAACCGACAGGTCGGAACACTGAAGCTTTCTTT
>TRBV7-2|NA|TRBJ1-1|NA
CASSLRRGPTEAFF
TGTGCCAGCAGCTTACGTAGGGGCCCCACTGAAGCTTTCTTT
>TRBV28|NA|TRBJ2-1|TRBD2
CASSRIGTSAAYNEQFF
TGTGCCAGCAGCCGAATTGGGACTAGCGCCGCCTACAATGAGCAGTTCTTC
>TRBV7-9|NA|TRBJ1-5|NA
CASSFGDQPQHF
TGTGCCAGCAGCTTTGGGGATCAGCCCCAGCATTTT
>TRBV5-1|NA|TRBJ2-3|NA
CASSLAGGTDTQYF
TGCGCCAGCAGCTTGGCCGGGGGCACAGATACGCAGTATTTT
>TRBV7-2|NA|TRBJ2-7|NA
CASSLVSSYSYEQYF
TGTGCCAGCAGCTTAGTCTCCTCGTACTCCTACGAGCAGTACTTC
>TRBV5-1|NA|TRBJ2-3|TRBD2
CASSWILAGVRTDTQYF
TGCGCCAGCAGCTGGATACTAGCGGGAGTTCGGACAGATACGCAGTATTTT
>TRBV13|NA|TRBJ2-7|NA
CASSLGGTPYEQYF
TGTGCCAGCAGCTTAGGCGGAACTCCCTACGAGCAGTACTTC
>TRBV9|NA|TRBJ1-6|TRBD1
CASSAERQGGSPLHF
TGTGCCAGCAGCGCCGAAAGACAGGGAGGCTCACCCCTCCACTTT
>TRBV2|NA|TRBJ2-3|NA
CASSIGGDRTDTQYF
TGTGCCAGCAGTATCGGGGGAGACCGCACAGATACGCAGTATTTT
>TRBV7-2|once|TRBJ1-1|NA
CASSLETGFTEAFF
TGTGCCAGCAGCTTGGAAACAGGGTTCACTGAAGCTTTCTTT
>TRBV6-5|NA|TRBJ1-1|NA
CASRGGKNTEAFF
TGTGCCAGCAGGGGGGGGAAGAACACTGAAGCTTTCTTT
>TRBV19|NA|TRBJ1-2|NA
CASSIDNSGFYGYTF
TGTGCCAGTAGTATAGATAACAGCGGCTTCTATGGCTACACCTTC
>TRBV27|NA|TRBJ2-5|NA
CASSSPPQETQYF
TGTGCCAGCAGTTCCCCTCCCCAAGAGACCCAGTACTTC
>TRBV19|NA|TRBJ1-6|NA
CASSISRGNSPLHF
TGTGCCAGTAGTATCAGCAGGGGTAATTCACCCCTCCACTTT
>TRBV9|NA|TRBJ2-1|TRBD1
CASSGWGTAYNEQFF
TGTGCCAGCAGCGGTTGGGGGACAGCTTACAATGAGCAGTTCTTC